This T cell receptor beta chain emerged from a study of blood T cell repertoires in COVID-19 (dated by TCRdb to about 2020). A note on the overall study: Samples covering the acute and convalescent phases of COVID-19 were provided by collaborators in the United States, Italy and Spain. The repertoires were made available in a free public database intended to serve as a resource for research on the immune response to SARS-CoV-2. Where available, HLA class I and class II types were taken from metadata supplied by the sample provider and were not determined by assay-based typing. Subjects who had been exposed to COVID-19, were actively infected with it, or had recovered from it provided the deeply sampled blood TCRbeta repertoires that made up the dataset. The prospective study material was composed of cDNA or gDNA derived from T cells, B-cell-depleted T cells, or PBMCs. A de-identified subject ID, COVID-19 status, age in years and sex were almost always included in the sample metadata. Samples came from the ongoing ImmuneRACE study (first 160 participants) plus 1,254 subjects from 6 global collaborators.

The immunoSEQ Assay, a bias-controlled multiplex PCR, was used to amplify TCRbeta CDR3 regions from genomic DNA. For the original study's pipeline: The number of nucleated cells in each sample was estimated by amplification of reference gene primers within the assay. To quantify the absolute abundance of each unique TCRbeta CDR3 rearrangement, sequence reads were collapsed and filtered. For each sample, productive Simpson clonality was calculated as the square root of Simpson's diversity index over productive rearrangements. The table comes from immuneACCESS by way of TCRdb, which keeps in-frame sequences with V and J called. Part of the clones is missing from these tables; in studies checked, under half for an unresolved V gene and the rest for unknown reasons. That table supplies the V and J calls and clone size; D and trimming were determined from the DNA. A total of under 300,000 clones appear in this sample, 65% to 90% of them only once. The ten largest clones add up to roughly 4.6% of the sample.

Whole blood was collected in K2EDTA tubes by collaborating institutions according to the institutions' own protocols. For TCRbeta analysis, collaborators shipped samples as frozen whole blood, isolated PBMCs, or DNA extracted from either of those sample types. A word on this clone: This receptor's antigen is unknown. Base qualities are missing; no much larger clone stands one base away.

V is shortened by 1 base, J by 0 bases, and the region joining them spans 7 bases. The CDR3 holds 15 amino acids from the cysteine to the phenylalanine. Left in the record is the CDR3 DNA by itself, 45 bases read in frame from the first base. From the germline V gene, CDR1 is MNHNS and CDR2 is SASEGT. The paper's findings and limits, for the study overall: Clinical and demographic metadata were provided uncurated, with the amount varying by source and participant.

The V and J segments used are TRBV6-1 and TRBJ1-3, with the D gene uncertain. The source of this sequence is a woman older than 75 with active or convalescent COVID-19. Sequenced sample: peripheral blood. CDR3 region: CASSEGQFSGNTIYF. The nucleotide sequence is given as TGTGCCAGCAGTGAAGGGCAGTTCTCTGGAAACACCATATATTTT.